The 7 T cell receptor beta chains listed next were all sequenced from one sample in a study of blood T cell repertoires in COVID-19. Using immunoSEQ multiplex PCR, the repertoire was profiled, and TCRdb retains in-frame clones only, with some absent. The sample comprises over 200,000 clones, about 90% of which are singletons, and approximately 12% rests with the top ten. The sequenced sample consisted of peripheral blood. These receptors all come from a woman under 30 who had recovered from COVID-19.

The chain joins TRBV7-6 to TRBJ1-5, with 9 bases matching TRBD1. Germline CDR1 and CDR2: SGHVS and FNYEAQ. The CDR3 consists of 15 residues. The V gene end was trimmed by 4 bases and the J gene end by 2 bases; junction bases not matched to a gene: 3. The CDR3 nucleotides read TGTGCCAGCAGCTGGACAGGGGTGGGCAATCAGCCCCAGCATTTT. Amino acid sequence: CASSWTGVGNQPQHF.

The V and J genes are TRBV10-3 and TRBJ2-1; TRBD1 matches at 7 bases. This CDR3 contains 13 residues. Germline CDR1 and CDR2: ENHRY and SYGVKD. J was trimmed by 9 bases and V by 0 bases; bases with no gene match: 2. The chain's CDR3 is CAISESTGREQFF. The CDR3 bases are TGTGCCATCAGTGAGTCGACAGGGCGTGAGCAGTTCTTC.

The chain uses TRBV6-5 and TRBJ1-4; D not certain. The CDR3 is made up of 15 amino acids. The V gene lost 1 base and the J gene lost 5 bases, with 11 bases spanning the gap. Germline CDR1 and CDR2: MNHEY and SVGAGI. The CDR3 coding sequence is TGTGCCAGCAGTTACTTATCGGGATTCAATGAAAAACTGTTTTTT. Protein: CASSYLSGFNEKLFF.

The genes are TRBV24-1 and TRBJ2-6; tentatively, D is TRBD1 (6 bases). The germline CDR1 and CDR2 sequences are KGHDR and SFDVKD. The ends were cut back, 5 bases at V and 1 base at J, with 11 bases in the middle. The CDR3 runs to 16 residues. Here the CDR3 reads CATSGPTGSGANVLTF. The DNA of the CDR3 is TGTGCCACCAGTGGGCCTACAGGGTCTGGGGCCAACGTCCTGACTTTC.

This chain connects TRBV7-9 to TRBJ1-5; 7 nucleotides agree with TRBD1. CDR3 size: 13 residues. V was clipped by 6 bases and J by 1 base; unmatched bases: 0. The germline V gene has CDR1 SEHNR and CDR2 FQNEAQ (reference sequence). CDR3 sequence: CASRGQSNQPQHF. The CDR3 DNA sequence: TGTGCCAGCAGGGGACAGAGCAATCAGCCCCAGCATTTT. The full variable domain, rest sourced from reference TRBV7-9 and TRBJ1-5, is DTGVSQNPRHKITKRGQNVTFRCDPISEHNRLYWYRQTLGQGPEFLTYFQNEAQLEKSRLLSDRFSAERPKGSFSTLEIQRTEQGDSAMYLCASRGQSNQPQHFGDGTRLSIL.

The CDR3, as DNA: TGTGCCAGCAGTCCCGGGACAGGATCTAACTATGGCTACACCTTC. It yields the protein CASSPGTGSNYGYTF. The V call is TRBV7-2, the J call TRBJ1-2; 8 bases match TRBD1. Losses at the gene ends were 6 bases for V and 0 bases for J; bases not matched to a gene: 6. The V gene's germline CDR1 is SGHTA and CDR2 FQGNSA. The CDR3 is 15 amino acids.

The V gene is TRBV10-3, the J gene TRBJ1-1, with 10 positions matching TRBD1. This CDR3 spans 12 amino acids. Germline V gene data show CDR1 as ENHRY and CDR2 as SYGVKD. V lost 4 bases, J lost 7 bases, and 0 bases stayed unmatched. The CDR3: CAISGDRGEAFF. The CDR3 DNA reads TGTGCCATCAGTGGGGACAGGGGTGAAGCTTTCTTT.